Sequencing of this T cell receptor (beta chain) was carried out in a study of shared clonotypes between healthy human individuals. Whole-study context: Aged 18 to 49, the donors were two women and a few men.

DNA at about 200 ng, 25,000 to 35,000 T cell genomes, went into sorted-subset replicate PCRs. Only in-frame clones appear in the TCRdb table, and some are missing; sequencing was by immunoSEQ multiplex PCR. The table lists 400,000 to 600,000 clones, roughly 95% of them singletons. Remarks on this clone: Its antigen is not known.

Caucasian adults residing in Nashville, Tennessee made up all the donors. Study results and limitations: When naive CD4 clonotypes were compared across a few donors, roughly 4.9% were shared.

Looked up from germline, CDR1 is SGHDT and CDR2 is YYEEEE. J was trimmed by 5 bases and V by 5 bases; bases with no gene match: 9. CDR3 size: 15 residues. V and J are TRBV5-6 and TRBJ1-1; 10 bases align to TRBD1. The origin of this receptor is a woman aged 25 to 45 in good health. The sequencing input was naive CD4+ T cells sorted from blood. The sample's subset: CD45RA+ positively selected. CDR3 in DNA: TGTGCCAGCAGGGCAAGGGGACAGGGGAGGACTGAAGCTTTCTTT. It specifies CASRARGQGRTEAFF.